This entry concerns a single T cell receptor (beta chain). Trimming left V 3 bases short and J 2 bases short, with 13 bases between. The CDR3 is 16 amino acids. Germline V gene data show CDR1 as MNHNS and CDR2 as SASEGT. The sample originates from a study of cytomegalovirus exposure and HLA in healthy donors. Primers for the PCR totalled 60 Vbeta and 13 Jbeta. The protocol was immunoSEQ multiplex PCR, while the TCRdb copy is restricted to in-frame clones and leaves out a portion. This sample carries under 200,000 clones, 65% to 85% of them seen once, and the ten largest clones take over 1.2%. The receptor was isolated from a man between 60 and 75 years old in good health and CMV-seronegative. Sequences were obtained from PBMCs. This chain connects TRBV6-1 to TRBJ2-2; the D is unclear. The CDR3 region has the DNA TGTGCCAGCAGTGATCCCAGTGGCCCTAACACCGGGGAGCTGTTTTTT. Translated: CASSDPSGPNTGELFF.